The clone carrying this T cell receptor (beta chain) showed up many times. Antigen unknown. V shed 5 bases and J shed 0 bases, with 11 bases lying between them. CDR3 length: 15 residues. The germline V gene encodes CDR1 SEHNR and CDR2 FQNEAQ (reference sequence). The entry originates in a study of CD8 T cells in ankylosing spondylitis. TCRdb itself ran the 5' RACE reads through MiXCR, one entry per CDR3 protein. This table holds 250,000 to 400,000 distinct CDR3 sequences, 11% found once. The study, taken as a whole, reports: From matched ankylosing spondylitis synovial fluid, disease-linked clones were reportedly recovered at significantly enriched levels. Disease-associated clonotypes exhibited CD8+ identity and were relatively infrequent in peripheral blood.

The clonotype was recovered from a female donor with ankylosing spondylitis or in good health (not recorded which). What was sequenced was blood, either unsorted or a sorted T cell fraction (not recorded which). This chain joins TRBV7-9 and TRBJ2-1, with D perhaps being TRBD1 or TRBD2 (6 bases each). The DNA of the CDR3 is TGTGCCAGCAGCGCCCCGGGGGCCTCCTACAATGAGCAGTTCTTC. Its protein product is CASSAPGASYNEQFF. Full variable domain (remainder filled in from reference TRBV7-9 and TRBJ2-1): DTGVSQNPRHKITKRGQNVTFRCDPISEHNRLYWYRQTLGQGPEFLTYFQNEAQLEKSRLLSDRFSAERPKGSFSTLEIQRTEQGDSAMYLCASSAPGASYNEQFFGPGTRLTVL.